Below are 28 T cell receptor beta chains sequenced from a single sample in a study of cytomegalovirus exposure and HLA in healthy donors. Sequenced by immunoSEQ multiplex PCR; TCRdb stores in-frame clones only, minus some. The sample has around 150,000 clones, about 95% seen once. Sequenced material: PBMCs. The source is a woman aged 18-29 years in good health and CMV-seronegative.

V usage is TRBV7-9 and J usage is TRBJ1-4; D possibly corresponds to TRBD1 (5 bases). V shed 3 bases and J shed 5 bases, with 7 bases lying between them. This CDR3 comprises 13 residues. The V gene's germline CDR1 is SEHNR and CDR2 FQNEAQ (reference sequence). The CDR3 nucleotides read TGTGCCAGCAGCTTGCGACAGAATGAAAAACTGTTTTTT. This encodes CASSLRQNEKLFF.

CDR3 nucleotide sequence: TGTGCCAGCAGCTTAGAACCGGGACAGGGGTACGAGCAGTACTTC. Protein product: CASSLEPGQGYEQYF. J is TRBJ2-7 and V is TRBV7-9; TRBD1 aligns across 10 bases. The CDR3 is 15 amino acids. The J segment lost 4 bases and the V segment lost 1 base, leaving 4 bases of the junction unmatched. Germline CDR1 is SEHNR and CDR2 is FQNEAQ (reference sequence).

V gene TRBV7-9 combines with J gene TRBJ1-2; no clear D gene. The CDR3 runs 12 residues. V was clipped by 6 bases and J by 3 bases, with 8 bases between them. Germline V gives CDR1 SEHNR, CDR2 FQNEAQ (reference sequence). The CDR3 protein is CASRGLDYGYTF. CDR3 nucleotide sequence: TGTGCCAGCAGGGGCCTCGACTATGGCTACACCTTC.

In this sample, this clone turned up once. This chain uses TRBV30 with TRBJ1-2; D not certain. V gave up 0 bases and J gave up 4 bases, with 12 bases separating them. The CDR3 has 14 residues. From germline, CDR1 is GTSNPN and CDR2 SVGIG (reference sequence). The CDR3 reads CAWSVGGLRYGYTF. In DNA, the CDR3 is TGTGCCTGGAGTGTGGGAGGGCTACGCTATGGCTACACCTTC.

The chain links TRBV2 to TRBJ2-6; 7 bases agree with TRBD1. J lost 4 bases, V lost 2 bases, and 2 bases had no gene match. Germline V gene lookup returns CDR1 SNHLY and CDR2 FYNNEI. The CDR3 has 15 residues. The DNA of the CDR3 is TGTGCCAGCAGTGAACCAGGGGGAGGGGCCAACGTCCTGACTTTC. Its translation: CASSEPGGGANVLTF.

This clone was seen once. The rearrangement links TRBV27 to TRBJ2-7, with D possibly being TRBD1 (5 bases). CDR1 and CDR2 from the germline V gene are MNHEY and SMNVEV (reference sequence). Trimming stripped 3 bases from V and 7 bases from J, with 16 bases between. This CDR3 is 14 amino acids long. CDR3 in amino acids: CASSFDSGYGEQYF. CDR3 in DNA: TGTGCCAGCAGTTTTGACAGTGGTTACGGGGAGCAGTACTTC.

The V and J genes are TRBV27 and TRBJ2-7; the match to TRBD1 covers 10 bases. Unmatched junction bases numbered 7, after V lost 1 base and J lost 4 bases. The germline V gene encodes CDR1 MNHEY and CDR2 SMNVEV (reference sequence). The CDR3 runs 16 residues. CDR3 region: CASSLYGQGEMYEQYF. DNA for the CDR3: TGTGCCAGCAGTTTATACGGACAGGGGGAAATGTACGAGCAGTACTTC.

The rearrangement joins TRBV5-6 to TRBJ2-1, with D perhaps TRBD1 (6 bases). Germline V gene lookup returns CDR1 SGHDT and CDR2 YYEEEE. The CDR3 is 14 residues long. Trimming left V 4 bases short and J 5 bases short, with 13 bases between. Here the CDR3 DNA reads TGTGCCAGCAGCCCCTGGCGGACAGACAATGAGCAGTTCTTC. It encodes CASSPWRTDNEQFF.

J is TRBJ2-1 and V is TRBV7-3, with TRBD1 matching 7 bases. V dropped 3 bases and J dropped 14; count of bases not matched to a gene: 10. This CDR3 contains 13 residues. CDR1 is SGHTA, CDR2 FQGTGA, per germline. The CDR3 nucleotides read TGTGCCAGCAGCTTCTTATCTCAGGGGGAAAAGTTCTTC. Its translation: CASSFLSQGEKFF.

CDR3 region: CASSQYRAGGSYNSPLHF. In DNA, the CDR3 is TGTGCCAGCAGCCAGTATCGGGCAGGGGGTTCCTATAATTCACCCCTCCACTTT. The genes are TRBV7-6 and TRBJ1-6, with TRBD1 identical over 7 bases. Germline lookup yields CDR1 SGHVS and CDR2 FNYEAQ. The length of the CDR3 is 18 residues. Losses at the gene ends were 5 bases for V and 1 base for J; bases not matched to a gene: 11.

The rearrangement uses TRBV18 and TRBJ1-1; 9 nucleotides agree with TRBD1. V dropped 4 bases and J dropped 5; count of bases not matched to a gene: 2. This CDR3 has 13 residues. Looked up from germline, CDR1 is KGHSH and CDR2 is LQKENI. CDR3 in amino acids: CASSLQGATEAFF. CDR3 bases: TGTGCCAGCTCACTACAGGGGGCGACTGAAGCTTTCTTT.

The V gene is TRBV14, the J gene TRBJ2-1; a possible D gene is TRBD1 (6 bases). The V gene lost 3 bases and the J gene lost 4 bases, with 13 bases spanning the gap. CDR1 and CDR2 (germline): SGHDN, FVKESK. CDR3 length: 15 amino acids. The CDR3 region has the DNA TGTGCCAGCAGCCAGTGGGGGCGGAGTTACAATGAGCAGTTCTTC. This encodes CASSQWGRSYNEQFF.

This sequence joins TRBV18 and TRBJ2-3; TRBD2 is a possible D gene (6 bases). Trimming took 5 bases from V and 2 from J, leaving 26 bases between them. Germline values: CDR1 KGHSH, CDR2 LQKENI. This CDR3 has 19 amino acids. The CDR3 loop is CASSSPLGRGVLDTDTQYF. The CDR3 DNA sequence: TGTGCCAGCTCATCCCCGCTGGGCCGCGGGGTGCTAGACACAGATACGCAGTATTTT.

The rearrangement uses TRBV5-6 and TRBJ1-1; D perhaps matches TRBD1 (5 bases). There are 13 residues in the CDR3. The V and J ends lost 2 bases and 6 bases respectively, with 11 bases between them. CDR1 is SGHDT and CDR2 is YYEEEE in the germline V gene. The CDR3 sequence is CASSLNSRAEAFF. DNA for the CDR3: TGTGCCAGCAGCTTAAATAGCAGGGCTGAAGCTTTCTTT.

Comments on this clone: The junction and the germline gene differ at one end; a read error may be behind it. The chain employs TRBV2 and TRBJ2-3; D may match TRBD1 or TRBD2 (6 bases each). CDR1 and CDR2 (germline): SNHLY, FYNNEI. This CDR3 has 16 amino acids. The CDR3: CASSEGGLRSTDTQYF. The CDR3, as DNA: TGTGCCAGCAGCGAAGGGGGACTTCGGAGCACAGATACGCAGTATTTT.

The chain has TRBV27 and TRBJ2-3; 9 bases align to TRBD2. This CDR3 has 16 amino acids. CDR1 is MNHEY, CDR2 SMNVEV, per germline (reference sequence). The trim removed 0 bases at V and 3 bases at J, leaving 4 bases unmatched. CDR3 loop: CASSLSRGGRTDTQYF. The CDR3 nucleotides read TGTGCCAGCAGTTTATCGCGGGGGGGGAGGACAGATACGCAGTATTTT.

The chain uses TRBV10-3 and TRBJ2-7; possible D gene TRBD2, 6 bases. V was trimmed by 10 bases and J by 3 bases, leaving 19 bases between them. The germline V gene encodes CDR1 ENHRY and CDR2 SYGVKD. This CDR3 has 14 amino acids. The CDR3 DNA reads as TGTGCCACGGCCGGAGGAGGGAACATCTACGAGCAGTACTTC. Translated: CATAGGGNIYEQYF.

V gene TRBV15 combines with J gene TRBJ2-1; 11 nucleotides line up with TRBD2. Per germline, CDR1 LNHNV and CDR2 YYDKDF (reference sequence). V gave up 3 bases and J gave up 9 bases; unmatched junction bases: 7. The CDR3 consists of 15 residues. The CDR3 spells CATSRDSGGAREQFF. The CDR3 DNA sequence: TGTGCCACCAGCAGGGATAGCGGGGGGGCCCGTGAGCAGTTCTTC.

The chain uses TRBV27 and TRBJ2-5, with a tentative D call TRBD2 (6 bases). CDR3 length equals 14 residues. V was cut by 4 bases and J by 1 base, with 10 bases left in between. Germline CDR1 reads MNHEY; CDR2 reads SMNVEV (reference sequence). The CDR3 loop reads CASSWDFGQETQYF. The DNA for the CDR3 is TGTGCCAGCAGTTGGGACTTCGGCCAAGAGACCCAGTACTTC.

This clone is a singleton in its sample. V is TRBV9 and J is TRBJ1-2; TRBD1 agrees at 10 bases. The CDR3 extends over 14 amino acids. Germline CDR1 and CDR2: SGDLS and YYNGEE. V lost 4 bases to trimming and J lost 4 bases; unmatched junction nucleotides: 4. The CDR3 sequence: CASSSDRGIYGYTF. CDR3 nucleotides: TGTGCCAGCAGCTCGGACAGGGGGATCTATGGCTACACCTTC. Together with reference TRBV9 and TRBJ1-2, the CDR3 gives the full variable domain: DSGVTQTPKHLITATGQRVTLRCSPRSGDLSVYWYQQSLDQGLQFLIQYYNGEERAKGNILERFSAQQFPDLHSELNLSSLELGDSALYFCASSSDRGIYGYTFGSGTRLTVV.

The genes are TRBV19 and TRBJ1-6; D remains ambiguous. This CDR3 has 16 residues. V was shortened by 3 bases and J by 9 bases, with 18 bases between the two germline ends. CDR1 is LNHDA and CDR2 is SQIVND in the germline V gene (reference sequence). CDR3 DNA sequence: TGTGCCAGTAGTATCGGCGGGTCAGAATATGGTTCACCCCTCCACTTT. Its protein is CASSIGGSEYGSPLHF.

The chain combines TRBV27 with TRBJ2-7, with D uncertain. CDR1 and CDR2 from the germline V gene are MNHEY and SMNVEV (reference sequence). The CDR3 is 13 amino acids. The V end was cut by 6 bases, the J end by 0 bases, with 9 bases between. CDR3 nucleotide sequence: TGTGCCAGCAGCTATGCGGCCTCCTACGAGCAGTACTTC. It encodes CASSYAASYEQYF.

This chain joins TRBV18 and TRBJ1-2; 9 nucleotides line up with TRBD1. V lost 3 bases to trimming and J lost 3 bases; unmatched junction nucleotides: 5. Looked up from germline, CDR1 is KGHSH and CDR2 is LQKENI. CDR3 size: 15 residues. CDR3: CASSPTTGGYYGYTF. Written as DNA, the CDR3 is TGTGCCAGCTCACCCACGACAGGGGGATACTATGGCTACACCTTC.

The chain has TRBV25-1 and TRBJ1-5, with D hard to call. Germline V gene sequence: CDR1 MGHDK, CDR2 SYGVNS. The CDR3 extends over 15 amino acids. Trimming took off 8 bases at V and 0 bases at J, with 14 bases between the two ends. CDR3 sequence reads: CASRHETSSNQPQHF. DNA for the CDR3: TGTGCCAGCCGACACGAAACAAGTAGCAATCAGCCCCAGCATTTT.

The chain is built from TRBV9 and TRBJ2-2; no firm D call. CDR3 length: 14 residues. V was shortened by 1 base and J by 4 bases, with 8 bases between the two germline ends. Germline loops: CDR1 SGDLS, CDR2 YYNGEE. The chain's CDR3 is CASSVIGSTGELFF. The CDR3, as DNA: TGTGCCAGCAGCGTAATTGGTAGCACCGGGGAGCTGTTTTTT.

The chain employs TRBV11-2 and TRBJ1-6, with D possibly TRBD1 on 5 matching bases. This CDR3 spans 15 amino acids. The germline V gene has CDR1 SGHAT and CDR2 FQNNGV. V dropped 3 bases and J dropped 11 bases, with 17 bases sitting between them. The CDR3 protein is CASSFTGGKPTPLHF. DNA of the CDR3: TGTGCCAGCAGCTTTACCGGGGGGAAGCCTACACCCCTCCACTTT.

The chain joins TRBV4-3 to TRBJ2-5, with TRBD2 as a possible D gene (7 bases). The germline V gene encodes CDR1 LGHNA and CDR2 YSLEER. V shed 3 bases and J shed 2 bases, with 22 bases lying between them. The CDR3 extends over 18 amino acids. In DNA form, the CDR3 reads TGCGCCAGCAGCCAGGGTCTCTGGCGGGGGCCCGTTCAAGAGACCCAGTACTTC. Translated, it gives CASSQGLWRGPVQETQYF.

V usage is TRBV7-9 and J usage is TRBJ2-3; D is possibly TRBD2 (7 bases). This CDR3 contains 17 residues. V was cut by 2 bases and J by 0 bases, with 15 bases left in between. From germline, CDR1 is SEHNR and CDR2 FQNEAQ (reference sequence). DNA of the CDR3: TGTGCCAGCAGCTTACGCGGGGGCCAGTCTAGCACAGATACGCAGTATTTT. Its translation is CASSLRGGQSSTDTQYF.